This T cell receptor beta chain was profiled in a study of blood T cells in healthy people across ages. The wider study: Capture via template switching afforded approximately one barcoded beta molecule per two T cells.

For the second PCR, which ran for roughly 7 to 11 cycles, a sample-barcoded 5' primer and a J-beta primer mix were used. TCRdb called the 5' RACE reads again in MiXCR, with one record for every CDR3 protein. This table has a few hundred thousand distinct CDR3 sequences, 45% to 65% appearing once. Study-wide points: Higher diversity and more naive CD4+ cells were features of long-lived donors, compared to aged donors.

In this sample, this clonotype turned up many times. Its antigen is undetermined. This CDR3 contains 12 residues. V lost 8 bases, J lost 5 bases, and 12 bases lay in between. Looked up from germline, CDR1 is SNHLY and CDR2 is FYNNEI. The sequencing sample was made of blood. The rearrangement links TRBV2 to TRBJ2-5; D possibly corresponds to TRBD1 (5 bases). The TCR originated in a man aged 60 to 75 in good health. CDR3 region: CASAIGAETQYF. In DNA form, the CDR3 reads TGTGCCAGCGCAATTGGGGCGGAGACCCAGTACTTC.